Below are 16 T cell receptor beta chains sequenced from a single sample in a study of blood T cell repertoires in COVID-19. Sequencing was performed with immunoSEQ multiplex PCR; in TCRdb, only in-frame clones are kept and a portion is missing. In the table there are roughly 120,000 clones, more than 80% of which are singletons. Sequenced sample: peripheral blood. The receptors come from a woman aged 80 or over with COVID-19, enrolled during active disease.

This rearrangement joins TRBV7-3 to TRBJ1-2, with D possibly matching TRBD1 (5 bases). The CDR3 is 13 amino acids. Germline lookup yields CDR1 SGHTA and CDR2 FQGTGA. The V and J ends lost 5 bases and 2 bases respectively, with 9 bases between them. Here the CDR3 DNA reads TGTGCCAGCAGCGAGCAGGGAAACTATGGCTACACCTTC. Protein product: CASSEQGNYGYTF.

The chain employs TRBV24-1 and TRBJ2-3, with 9 bases aligning to TRBD1. V dropped 12 bases and J dropped 0; count of bases not matched to a gene: 12. CDR1 and CDR2 (germline): KGHDR, SFDVKD. This CDR3 is built from 16 residues. The CDR3 DNA sequence: TGTGCCGCTGAAACCTCCGGGACAGGGAGCACAGATACGCAGTATTTT. It codes for CAAETSGTGSTDTQYF.

This clone was found once. This chain uses TRBV3-1 (or the pseudogene TRBV3-2) with TRBJ1-1, with 7 bases matching TRBD1. Germline lookup yields CDR1 LGHDT and CDR2 YNNKEL (reference sequence). Losses at the gene ends were 2 bases for V and 5 bases for J; bases not matched to a gene: 2. This CDR3 has 13 residues. The CDR3 is CASSQPQGTEAFF. In DNA, the CDR3 is TGTGCCAGCAGCCAACCACAGGGGACTGAAGCTTTCTTT.

This chain joins TRBV7-2 and TRBJ1-1, with D possibly matching TRBD1 (6 bases). This CDR3 contains 16 residues. Germline loops: CDR1 SGHTA, CDR2 FQGNSA. Trimming took 4 bases from V and 3 from J, leaving 18 bases between them. CDR3 nucleotide sequence: TGTGCCAGCAGCTCATCCGTAGGACAGAGCTACACTGAAGCTTTCTTT. Protein sequence: CASSSSVGQSYTEAFF. The full variable domain, in which reference TRBV7-2 and TRBJ1-1 provide the parts outside the CDR3, is GAGVSQSPSNKVTEKGKDVELRCDPISGHTALYWYRQSLGQGLEFLIYFQGNSAPDKSGLPSDRFSAERTGGSVSTLTIQRTQQEDSAVYLCASSSSVGQSYTEAFFGQGTRLTVV.

As regards this clone: This CDR3 is also generated by other DNA sequences in the sample. The rearrangement joins TRBV19 to TRBJ2-7, with TRBD2 matching over 10 bases. After removal of 3 bases from V and 2 bases from J, the junction contained 4 bases not matched to a gene. This CDR3 has 15 residues. The germline V gene encodes CDR1 LNHDA and CDR2 SQIVND (reference sequence). The CDR3 protein is CASSIGLAETYEQYF. For the CDR3, the DNA is TGTGCCAGTAGTATTGGACTAGCGGAAACCTACGAGCAGTACTTC.

The chain uses TRBV7-2 and TRBJ2-1; tentative D call: TRBD2 (5 bases). CDR1 is SGHTA and CDR2 is FQGNSA in the germline V gene. The V and J ends lost 2 bases and 9 bases respectively, with 14 bases between them. The CDR3 runs to 14 residues. Here the CDR3 DNA reads TGTGCCAGCAGCTTAAGCGCTAGCCCCACTGAGCAGTTCTTC. Translation gives CASSLSASPTEQFF. The variable domain in full, with the rest retrieved from reference TRBV7-2 and TRBJ2-1, is GAGVSQSPSNKVTEKGKDVELRCDPISGHTALYWYRQSLGQGLEFLIYFQGNSAPDKSGLPSDRFSAERTGGSVSTLTIQRTQQEDSAVYLCASSLSASPTEQFFGPGTRLTVL.

The chain links TRBV3-1 (or the pseudogene TRBV3-2) to TRBJ2-7; TRBD2 matches at 8 bases. V lost 1 base to trimming and J lost 12 bases; unmatched junction nucleotides: 11. The CDR3 runs to 14 residues. Per the germline V gene, CDR1 is LGHDT and CDR2 is YNNKEL (reference sequence). CDR3 sequence (DNA): TGTGCCAGCAGCCAAGGTGGTAGCGGGAATCAGCTGTACTTC. It specifies CASSQGGSGNQLYF.

CDR3 sequence (DNA): TGTGCCATCCGGACTAGCGGGGGTCGAGATGAGCAGTTCTTC. This gives the protein CAIRTSGGRDEQFF. This sequence joins TRBV10-3 and TRBJ2-1; 13 bases line up with TRBD2. Germline CDR1 and CDR2: ENHRY and SYGVKD. The CDR3 consists of 14 residues. Trimming cost V 8 bases and J 8 bases; bases outside gene matches: 6.

The V gene is TRBV27, the J gene TRBJ2-5; 10 nucleotides agree with TRBD2. CDR3 length: 14 residues. Germline CDR1 MNHEY, CDR2 SMNVEV (reference sequence). After removal of 6 bases from V and 4 bases from J, the junction contained 5 bases not matched to a gene. In nucleotides, the CDR3 is TGTGCCAGCAGACCTCTAGCGGGAGTAGAGACCCAGTACTTC. The encoded protein is CASRPLAGVETQYF.

This clone has ten or more counts. The genes are TRBV28 and TRBJ1-1, with 7 positions matching TRBD1. The J segment lost 0 bases and the V segment lost 6 bases, leaving 7 bases of the junction unmatched. This CDR3 is 15 amino acids long. Germline CDR1 MDHEN, CDR2 SYDVKM. CDR3 protein: CASSPPGQLNTEAFF. The CDR3 DNA reads TGTGCCAGCAGCCCCCCGGGACAGTTGAACACTGAAGCTTTCTTT.

The chain combines TRBV5-4 with TRBJ2-7, with TRBD2 identical over 7 bases. V lost 0 bases, J lost 2 bases, and 8 bases stayed unmatched. The CDR3 consists of 16 residues. Germline values: CDR1 SGHNT, CDR2 YYREEE (reference sequence). In DNA form, the CDR3 reads TGTGCCAGCAGCTTGGCCACTAGCGCGACTACCTACGAGCAGTACTTC. Translation gives CASSLATSATTYEQYF.

The chain recombines TRBV7-2 with TRBJ1-2; no definite D call. The CDR3 is 12 amino acids. The V gene lost 6 bases and the J gene lost 2 bases, with 7 bases spanning the gap. Germline V gene data show CDR1 as SGHTA and CDR2 as FQGNSA. CDR3 DNA sequence: TGTGCCAGCAGGCGGATAAACTATGGCTACACCTTC. It codes for CASRRINYGYTF.

The chain has TRBV10-3 and TRBJ1-2; 9 bases match TRBD1. Germline loops: CDR1 ENHRY, CDR2 SYGVKD. J was trimmed by 6 bases and V by 6 bases; bases with no gene match: 5. CDR3 length: 13 residues. CDR3 DNA sequence: TGTGCCATCAGGCGGGACAGGGTTGATGGCTACACCTTC. It encodes CAIRRDRVDGYTF.

This clone was detected a few times. The chain combines TRBV3-1 (or the pseudogene TRBV3-2) with TRBJ2-1, with 8 bases lining up with TRBD1. The CDR3 consists of 17 residues. Per the germline V gene, CDR1 is LGHDT and CDR2 is YNNKEL (reference sequence). After removal of 3 bases from V and 5 bases from J, the junction contained 12 bases not matched to a gene. The CDR3, as DNA: TGTGCCAGCAGCCATCGAAAGGGACAGGAACTTAACAATGAGCAGTTCTTC. It specifies CASSHRKGQELNNEQFF.

In this sample, this clone turned up a few times. The chain couples TRBV19 to TRBJ1-5; 8 bases are a match to TRBD1. The CDR3 is 14 amino acids. Trimming cost V 7 bases and J 2 bases; bases outside gene matches: 4. The germline gives CDR1 LNHDA, CDR2 SQIVND (reference sequence). CDR3 DNA sequence: TGTGCCAGTAAGCAGGGGGCAGGCAATCAGCCCCAGCATTTT. Its translation is CASKQGAGNQPQHF.

The V and J genes are TRBV5-4 and TRBJ2-7, with 7 bases matching TRBD2. This CDR3 comprises 15 residues. Germline V gene data show CDR1 as SGHNT and CDR2 as YYREEE (reference sequence). V shed 0 bases and J 3 bases; nucleotides not matched to a gene: 6. DNA of the CDR3: TGTGCCAGCAGCTTGGGAGCGGGACCTCTCTACGAGCAGTACTTC. Translating it yields CASSLGAGPLYEQYF.